Presented here are 12 T cell receptor beta chains from one specimen sequenced in a study of T cells in Graves' hyperthyroidism and ophthalmopathy. RNA transcripts provided the source from which TCR beta CDR3 regions were amplified. The HTBI primer set served for first-round RT-PCR of the TCR CDR3. TCRdb reprocessed the multiplex PCR reads with MiXCR, giving one entry per CDR3 protein. The sample has hundreds of thousands of distinct CDR3 sequences, over 15% seen once. What was sequenced was blood. The receptors come from a woman under 30 with Graves' hyperthyroidism.

This clonotype appeared many times. The chain links TRBV7-9 to TRBJ2-7; D perhaps matches TRBD2 (7 bases). The ends were cut back, 3 bases at V and 0 bases at J, with 18 bases in the middle. The CDR3 runs to 17 residues. Germline loops: CDR1 SEHNR, CDR2 FQNEAQ (reference sequence). In DNA, the CDR3 is TGTGCCAGCAGCTTTCAGGCGGGGGCAGGACCCTCCTACGAGCAGTACTTC. Its translation: CASSFQAGAGPSYEQYF.

In its sample, this clonotype was seen a few times. The chain combines TRBV4-2 with TRBJ2-5; D gene uncertain. Germline assignment: CDR1 LGHNA and CDR2 YNFKEQ. The CDR3 sequence is 14 residues long. V was cut by 0 bases and J by 4 bases, with 9 bases left in between. The CDR3 DNA reads as TGTGCCAGCAGCCAAGAGGTGTTCGTAGAGACCCAGTACTTC. This encodes CASSQEVFVETQYF.

The CDR3 nucleotides read TGTGCCAGCAGTTTGAGCAGGGTTACCTACAATGAGCAGTACTTC. Translating it yields CASSLSRVTYNEQYF. The rearrangement joins TRBV12-3 or TRBV12-4 to TRBJ2-1, with D perhaps TRBD1 (5 bases). The J call may be faulty, since TRBJ2-7 better matches the DNA end. The CDR3 contains 15 residues.

This clonotype was observed many times. The chain uses TRBV5-1 and TRBJ1-5; D may be TRBD1 (5 bases). The CDR3 runs to 14 residues. Per germline, CDR1 SGHRS and CDR2 YFSETQ. V was trimmed by 1 base and J by 7 bases, leaving 12 bases between them. The CDR3 loop is CASSLRQGRQPQHF. DNA for the CDR3: TGCGCCAGCAGCTTGCGGCAGGGCCGCCAGCCCCAGCATTTT.

This clonotype was seen a handful of times. The gene calls are TRBV6-1 and TRBJ2-7; TRBD2 might be the D (6 bases). CDR1 is MNHNS, CDR2 SASEGT, per germline. This CDR3 is 14 amino acids long. V was pared by 5 bases and J by 0 bases, with 11 bases between. CDR3 sequence reads: CASSSRGSSYEQYF. Here the CDR3 DNA reads TGTGCCAGCAGTTCCCGGGGGAGCTCCTACGAGCAGTACTTC.

At least ten counts were recorded for this clonotype. This chain connects TRBV2 to TRBJ2-1; 9 bases map to TRBD2. CDR3 size: 14 residues. J lost 4 bases, V lost 9 bases, and 7 bases had no gene match. CDR1 is SNHLY, CDR2 FYNNEI, per germline. CDR3 nucleotides: TGTGCCAGTCAGACTAGCGGAAGATACAATGAGCAGTTCTTC. Translated, it gives CASQTSGRYNEQFF.

This clonotype appeared many times. This sequence joins TRBV6-1 and TRBJ1-5; possibly TRBD1 for D (5 bases). The V end was cut by 6 bases, the J end by 0 bases, with 21 bases between. The CDR3 is 18 residues long. CDR1 is MNHNS, CDR2 SASEGT, per germline. The CDR3 here is CASSDGHGLGYSNQPQHF. The DNA of the CDR3 is TGTGCCAGCAGCGACGGACACGGCCTGGGATATAGCAATCAGCCCCAGCATTTT.

This clonotype was observed many times. The CDR3: CASSPSNTDEQYF. The CDR3 DNA sequence: TGTGCCAGCAGCCCAAGCAACACGGACGAGCAGTACTTC. The chain joins TRBV7-9 to TRBJ2-7; D gene uncertain. V gave up 5 bases and J gave up 5 bases, with 13 bases separating them. This CDR3 has 13 amino acids. Germline values: CDR1 SEHNR, CDR2 FQNEAQ (reference sequence). The entire variable domain, with the rest obtained from reference TRBV7-9 and TRBJ2-7, is as follows: DTGVSQNPRHKITKRGQNVTFRCDPISEHNRLYWYRQTLGQGPEFLTYFQNEAQLEKSRLLSDRFSAERPKGSFSTLEIQRTEQGDSAMYLCASSPSNTDEQYFGPGTRLTVT.

This clonotype was recorded many times. The gene calls are TRBV10-1 and TRBJ2-7; maybe TRBD2 (6 bases). The CDR3 extends over 12 amino acids. Germline loops: CDR1 WNHNN, CDR2 SYGVQD (reference sequence). The V end was cut by 3 bases, the J end by 6 bases, with 9 bases between. The CDR3 nucleotides read TGCGCCAGCAGTGACGGAGGGGTCGAGCAGTACTTC. It specifies CASSDGGVEQYF.

This clonotype was recorded a few times. The CDR3 nucleotides read TGTGCCAGTAGTATCCCGAGACAGGTACCGAATCAGCCCCAGCATTTT. This codes for CASSIPRQVPNQPQHF. The rearrangement links TRBV19 to TRBJ1-5, with D maybe TRBD1 (6 bases). V lost 3 bases and J 4 bases, leaving 16 bases between the germline ends. The CDR3 has 16 amino acids. In germline, CDR1 is LNHDA, CDR2 SQIVND (reference sequence).

Comment on this clonotype: Being one base from a much bigger clone, this may be a read error. The rearrangement joins TRBV20-1 to TRBJ1-5; no reliable D call. The CDR3 loop spans 15 amino acids. Germline loops: CDR1 DFQATT, CDR2 SNEGSKA (reference sequence). DNA of the CDR3: TGCAGTGCTAGAGATGGAAGGGCCTTAGATCAGACCCAGCATTTT. This codes for CSARDGRALDQTQHF.

The table lists this clonotype with a few counts. This chain joins TRBV10-2 and TRBJ2-2, with 10 nucleotides matching TRBD1. Trimming cost V 7 bases and J 6 bases; bases outside gene matches: 11. From germline, CDR1 is WSHSY and CDR2 SAAADI. There are 16 residues in the CDR3. The CDR3 DNA sequence: TGCGCCAGCACCGCCGGGACAGGGGTGATTGCCGGGGAGCTGTTTTTT. This gives the protein CASTAGTGVIAGELFF.